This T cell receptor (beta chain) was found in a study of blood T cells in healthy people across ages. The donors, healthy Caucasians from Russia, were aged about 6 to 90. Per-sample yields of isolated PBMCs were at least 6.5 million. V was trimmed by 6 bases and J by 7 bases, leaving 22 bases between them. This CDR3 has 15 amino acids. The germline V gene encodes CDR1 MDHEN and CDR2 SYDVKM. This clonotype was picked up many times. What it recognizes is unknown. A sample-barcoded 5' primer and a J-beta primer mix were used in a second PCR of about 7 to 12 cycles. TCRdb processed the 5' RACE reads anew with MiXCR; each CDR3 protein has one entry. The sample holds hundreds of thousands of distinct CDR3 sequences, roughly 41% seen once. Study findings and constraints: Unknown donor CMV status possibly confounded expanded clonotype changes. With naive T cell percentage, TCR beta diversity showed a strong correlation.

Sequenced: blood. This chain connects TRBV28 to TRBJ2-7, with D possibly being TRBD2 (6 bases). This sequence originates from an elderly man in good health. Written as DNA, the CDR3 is TGTGCCAGCAGCTCGGGGGAACTGGATGCTGGGGAGCAGTACTTC. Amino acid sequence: CASSSGELDAGEQYF.